A single sample gave rise to the 22 T cell receptor beta chains below, sequenced in a study of spatial heterogeneity in lung cancer (dated by TCRdb to between 2018 and 2021). Read against the paper, the sample's time point label means: sample taken at primary tumor resection. Library preparation used 5' RACE. Sequenced using a NextSeq 500. Clones were called with MiXCR by TCRdb after fastp trimmed the public reads at Q25, and only in-frame beta chains were retained. Here each entry gathers all rows of one CDR3 protein and keeps the most common genes and DNA. For this sample the table gives some 40,000 distinct CDR3 sequences, of which roughly 3% were detected only once. Jointly, the top ten make up around 36% of the sample. The sequences come from normal lung tissue next to the tumor, collected at surgery. The receptors were sampled from a male donor with early-stage non-small cell lung cancer.

This clonotype was picked up a small number of times. The J gene is TRBJ2-1, the V gene TRBV6-6, with 9 bases matching TRBD2. Germline CDR1 MNHNY, CDR2 SVGAGI (reference sequence). The trim removed 5 bases at V and 10 bases at J, leaving 15 bases unmatched. This CDR3 contains 16 residues. The CDR3 region has the DNA TGTGCCAGCAGTCCTCTGCTAGCGGGATTTCAGGGGGAGCAGTTCTTC. Amino acids: CASSPLLAGFQGEQFF.

Remarks on this clonotype: An end of the junction differs from the germline gene, which may be a read error. The chain is built from TRBV20-1 and TRBJ1-2; perhaps TRBD1 as D (5 bases). Germline V gene lookup returns CDR1 DFQATT and CDR2 SNEGSKA (reference sequence). The CDR3 sequence is 12 residues long. The CDR3 sequence: CSAKDTTYGYTF. As DNA, the CDR3 is TGCAGTGCTAAGGACACAACTTATGGTTACACCTTC.

The table lists this clonotype with many counts. The V call is TRBV7-9, the J call TRBJ2-5; D not certain. The CDR3 is 15 amino acids. V lost 0 bases and J 4 bases, leaving 12 bases between the germline ends. Germline V CDR1 and CDR2: SEHNR, FQNEAQ (reference sequence). CDR3 nucleotides: TGTGCCAGCAGCTTAGCGAGAGACACCACAGAGACCCAGTACTTC. Its translation is CASSLARDTTETQYF.

This clonotype was detected ten times or more. The chain is built from TRBV12-3 or TRBV12-4 and TRBJ2-6; TRBD1 or TRBD2 may be the D gene (5 bases each). V was cut by 6 bases and J by 0 bases, with 12 bases left in between. The CDR3 spans 16 residues. CDR3 nucleotides: TGTGCCAGCAGCAAACATGGGGGCTCTGGGGCCAACGTCCTGACTTTC. As protein: CASSKHGGSGANVLTF.

The V gene is TRBV14, the J gene TRBJ1-1; D gene uncertain. CDR1 is SGHDN and CDR2 is FVKESK in the germline V gene. The CDR3 sequence is 11 residues long. V gave up 4 bases and J gave up 11 bases, with 11 bases separating them. Here the CDR3 reads CASSLSGMAFF. The CDR3 nucleotides are TGTGCCAGCAGCCTTTCAGGAATGGCTTTCTTT.

This clonotype has more than one count but fewer than ten. The V and J genes are TRBV2 and TRBJ2-7; 8 bases line up with TRBD1. Trimming removed 1 base from V and 2 bases from J; junction bases left unmatched: 4. CDR3 length equals 15 residues. Germline V gives CDR1 SNHLY, CDR2 FYNNEI. The CDR3 DNA sequence: TGTGCCAGCAGTGAAGGGGACAGGTACACCTACGAGCAGTACTTC. Encoded protein: CASSEGDRYTYEQYF.

This clonotype has ten or more counts. The chain uses TRBV4-1 and TRBJ2-2; possible D gene TRBD1, 6 bases. This CDR3 region has 15 residues. V was pared by 0 bases and J by 6 bases, with 11 bases between. Looked up from germline, CDR1 is MGHRA and CDR2 is YSYEKL. In DNA form, the CDR3 reads TGCGCCAGCAGCCAAGATGACAGGTTTCCCGGGGAGCTGTTTTTT. Its translation: CASSQDDRFPGELFF.

In its sample, this clonotype was seen many times. The rearrangement links TRBV7-2 to TRBJ2-1; tentatively, D is TRBD1 (6 bases). CDR3 length: 16 amino acids. V lost 6 bases, J lost 2 bases, and 17 bases lay in between. Germline V gene sequence: CDR1 SGHTA, CDR2 FQGNSA. The CDR3 here is CASSRGQSKTYNEQFF. Here the CDR3 DNA reads TGTGCCAGCAGTCGAGGACAGTCAAAAACCTACAATGAGCAGTTCTTC. The entire variable domain, with the rest obtained from reference TRBV7-2 and TRBJ2-1, is as follows: GAGVSQSPSNKVTEKGKDVELRCDPISGHTALYWYRQSLGQGLEFLIYFQGNSAPDKSGLPSDRFSAERTGGSVSTLTIQRTQQEDSAVYLCASSRGQSKTYNEQFFGPGTRLTVL.

At least ten counts were recorded for this clonotype. This chain connects TRBV7-2 to TRBJ2-2; D remains ambiguous. Germline lookup yields CDR1 SGHTA and CDR2 FQGNSA. This CDR3 contains 13 residues. Trimming shortened V by 0 bases and J by 4 bases, and 3 bases separated the two germline ends. The CDR3 spells CASSLAATGELFF. The CDR3 DNA sequence: TGTGCCAGCAGCTTAGCCGCCACCGGGGAGCTGTTTTTT. The entire variable domain, with the rest obtained from reference TRBV7-2 and TRBJ2-2, is as follows: GAGVSQSPSNKVTEKGKDVELRCDPISGHTALYWYRQSLGQGLEFLIYFQGNSAPDKSGLPSDRFSAERTGGSVSTLTIQRTQQEDSAVYLCASSLAATGELFFGEGSRLTVL.

This clonotype was seen many times. The rearrangement joins TRBV7-9 to TRBJ1-2; D gene ambiguous. Germline CDR1 reads SEHNR; CDR2 reads FQNEAQ (reference sequence). The CDR3 is made up of 17 amino acids. V was cut by 4 bases and J by 1 base, with 19 bases left in between. The chain's CDR3 is CASSSPRSVGLNYGYTF. The CDR3 nucleotides read TGTGCCAGCAGCTCCCCCCGTTCGGTCGGCCTTAACTATGGCTACACCTTC.

This clonotype was picked up many times. The genes are TRBV12-3 or TRBV12-4 and TRBJ2-1, with D perhaps being TRBD1 or TRBD2 (6 bases each). The CDR3 loop spans 15 amino acids. The V end was cut by 7 bases, the J end by 7 bases, with 20 bases between. In DNA, the CDR3 is TGTGCCAGCACCGGGGGTAAGGGGGGATTGAATGAGCAGTTCTTC. It is translated as CASTGGKGGLNEQFF.

There are many counts of this clonotype. This rearrangement joins TRBV20-1 to TRBJ2-1; 10 bases match TRBD2. The ends lost 1 base at V and 8 bases at J; junction bases unmatched: 17. Germline CDR1 reads DFQATT; CDR2 reads SNEGSKA (reference sequence). This CDR3 region has 18 residues. In nucleotides, the CDR3 is TGCAGTGCTAGAGTATTGGGCCGTGCTAGCGGGAGTAACTATGAGCAGTTCTTC. Encoded protein: CSARVLGRASGSNYEQFF.

Many counts were recorded for this clonotype. The rearrangement joins TRBV7-8 to TRBJ1-2, with D unresolved. The V end lost 5 bases, the J end lost 1 base, and 5 bases lay between the germline ends. Per the germline V gene, CDR1 is SGHVS and CDR2 is FQNEAQ. The CDR3 extends over 12 amino acids. CDR3 region: CASSNLNYGYTF. The CDR3 DNA follows: TGTGCCAGCAGCAACCTTAACTATGGCTACACCTTC.

This clonotype occurred many times. The rearrangement uses TRBV20-1 and TRBJ1-5, with 8 bases identical to TRBD1. V dropped 5 bases and J dropped 3; count of bases not matched to a gene: 6. The CDR3 is 14 residues long. The germline V gene has CDR1 DFQATT and CDR2 SNEGSKA (reference sequence). CDR3 amino acids: CSAGGQDINQPQHF. The CDR3 nucleotides read TGCAGTGCTGGGGGACAGGATATCAATCAGCCCCAGCATTTT.

This clonotype was picked up many times. This chain uses TRBV7-2 with TRBJ2-1, with 8 bases fitting TRBD1. Germline values: CDR1 SGHTA, CDR2 FQGNSA. The CDR3 runs 15 residues. Trimming removed 4 bases from V and 2 bases from J; junction bases left unmatched: 4. The CDR3 nucleotides read TGTGCCAGCAGCTCCGGGACAGGTGCCTACAATGAGCAGTTCTTC. Its protein product is CASSSGTGAYNEQFF.

On this clonotype itself: Given a much more abundant clone one base away, this may be a read error. Since no conserved phenylalanine or tryptophan closes the CDR3, a read error is the likely cause. The rearrangement uses TRBV20-1 and TRBJ1-1; D is ambiguous. The CDR3 is 13 residues long. Trimming took off 5 bases at V and 3 bases at J, with 13 bases between the two ends. From germline, CDR1 is DFQATT and CDR2 SNEGSKA (reference sequence). The CDR3 nucleotides are TGCAGTGCTCCCGGATATTCGGACACTGAAGCTTTCATT. It yields the protein CSAPGYSDTEAFI.

This clonotype was detected ten times or more. The J gene is TRBJ1-6, the V gene TRBV5-5, with D possibly being TRBD1 (5 bases). Per germline, CDR1 SGHKS and CDR2 YYEKEE (reference sequence). V was clipped by 2 bases and J by 10 bases, with 16 bases between them. The CDR3 covers 15 residues. The CDR3 coding sequence is TGTGCCAGCAGCTTCCCAAGTGGGGCTCGGTCACCCCTCCACTTT. Amino acids: CASSFPSGARSPLHF.

This clonotype was seen at least ten times. The rearrangement joins TRBV28 to TRBJ1-5, with 7 bases that match TRBD1. Germline CDR1 is MDHEN and CDR2 is SYDVKM. The CDR3 loop spans 13 amino acids. V lost 6 bases and J lost 7; bases outside the gene matches: 6. The CDR3 sequence: CASRQTGSQPQHF. CDR3 coding DNA: TGTGCCAGCAGACAGACAGGGTCCCAGCCCCAGCATTTT.

This clonotype was detected many times. The chain has TRBV6-6 and TRBJ1-3; perhaps TRBD1 as D (5 bases). The germline CDR1 and CDR2 sequences are MNHNY and SVGAGI (reference sequence). Trimming stripped 7 bases from V and 0 bases from J, with 13 bases between. The length of the CDR3 is 15 residues. The CDR3: CASTAGGTSGNTIYF. The CDR3, as DNA: TGTGCCAGCACCGCGGGGGGGACCTCTGGAAACACCATATATTTT.

In this sample, this clonotype turned up many times. The rearrangement links TRBV10-3 to TRBJ2-3; TRBD2 matches 10 bases. Germline CDR1 and CDR2: ENHRY and SYGVKD. This CDR3 region has 15 residues. The J segment lost 0 bases and the V segment lost 6 bases, leaving 3 bases of the junction unmatched. Here the CDR3 DNA reads TGTGCCATCAGCACGACTAGCGGGAGCACAGATACGCAGTATTTT. Translation gives CAISTTSGSTDTQYF.

This clonotype showed up many times. The chain has TRBV12-3 or TRBV12-4 and TRBJ1-2, with TRBD1 matching over 7 bases. J lost 0 bases, V lost 5 bases, and 3 bases had no gene match. The CDR3 spans 14 residues. CDR3 sequence reads: CASSRTGANYGYTF. DNA for the CDR3: TGTGCCAGCAGTCGGACAGGAGCTAACTATGGCTACACCTTC.

There are many counts of this clonotype. The J gene is TRBJ1-1, the V gene TRBV6-1; D is uncertain. This CDR3 comprises 16 residues. V lost 3 bases to trimming and J lost 1 base, with 15 bases between them. Germline CDR1 MNHNS, CDR2 SASEGT. The CDR3 region is CASSENLGPTNTEAFF. The CDR3 nucleotides are TGTGCCAGCAGTGAGAATTTGGGCCCGACGAACACTGAAGCTTTCTTT.